This record concerns one T cell receptor beta chain sequence. The antigen is undetermined. These data belong to a study of T cells after posttransplantation cyclophosphamide. Germline CDR1 and CDR2: SGDLS and YYNGEE. This CDR3 comprises 13 residues. The V and J ends lost 1 base and 8 bases respectively, with 10 bases between them. Treatment was busulfan-fludarabine conditioning, a marrow graft, and cyclophosphamide on days +3 and +4. Study outcomes and limitations: TRB overlap between skin or GI tissue T cells and blood was limited. Later post-transplant blood repertoires were often dominated by donor CD8+ memory clones. Recipient CMV seropositivity and CMV reactivation strongly tracked TRB clonality.

The repertoire was sequenced with immunoSEQ multiplex PCR; TCRdb's copy has only in-frame clones and lacks some. The data contain about 12,000 clones, over 80% of them singletons. The chain combines TRBV9 with TRBJ2-1; maybe TRBD1 (6 bases). The sequences come from PBMCs, collected after allogeneic stem cell transplant with posttransplant cyclophosphamide. The receptor's source is a female patient aged 30 to 40 who received an allogeneic stem cell transplant from an unrelated donor, was CMV-positive, and had no GVHD. Among the T cells, some may be from the graft donor. The chain's CDR3 is CASSVTGSHEQFF. CDR3 sequence (DNA): TGTGCCAGCAGCGTAACAGGGAGCCATGAGCAGTTCTTC.